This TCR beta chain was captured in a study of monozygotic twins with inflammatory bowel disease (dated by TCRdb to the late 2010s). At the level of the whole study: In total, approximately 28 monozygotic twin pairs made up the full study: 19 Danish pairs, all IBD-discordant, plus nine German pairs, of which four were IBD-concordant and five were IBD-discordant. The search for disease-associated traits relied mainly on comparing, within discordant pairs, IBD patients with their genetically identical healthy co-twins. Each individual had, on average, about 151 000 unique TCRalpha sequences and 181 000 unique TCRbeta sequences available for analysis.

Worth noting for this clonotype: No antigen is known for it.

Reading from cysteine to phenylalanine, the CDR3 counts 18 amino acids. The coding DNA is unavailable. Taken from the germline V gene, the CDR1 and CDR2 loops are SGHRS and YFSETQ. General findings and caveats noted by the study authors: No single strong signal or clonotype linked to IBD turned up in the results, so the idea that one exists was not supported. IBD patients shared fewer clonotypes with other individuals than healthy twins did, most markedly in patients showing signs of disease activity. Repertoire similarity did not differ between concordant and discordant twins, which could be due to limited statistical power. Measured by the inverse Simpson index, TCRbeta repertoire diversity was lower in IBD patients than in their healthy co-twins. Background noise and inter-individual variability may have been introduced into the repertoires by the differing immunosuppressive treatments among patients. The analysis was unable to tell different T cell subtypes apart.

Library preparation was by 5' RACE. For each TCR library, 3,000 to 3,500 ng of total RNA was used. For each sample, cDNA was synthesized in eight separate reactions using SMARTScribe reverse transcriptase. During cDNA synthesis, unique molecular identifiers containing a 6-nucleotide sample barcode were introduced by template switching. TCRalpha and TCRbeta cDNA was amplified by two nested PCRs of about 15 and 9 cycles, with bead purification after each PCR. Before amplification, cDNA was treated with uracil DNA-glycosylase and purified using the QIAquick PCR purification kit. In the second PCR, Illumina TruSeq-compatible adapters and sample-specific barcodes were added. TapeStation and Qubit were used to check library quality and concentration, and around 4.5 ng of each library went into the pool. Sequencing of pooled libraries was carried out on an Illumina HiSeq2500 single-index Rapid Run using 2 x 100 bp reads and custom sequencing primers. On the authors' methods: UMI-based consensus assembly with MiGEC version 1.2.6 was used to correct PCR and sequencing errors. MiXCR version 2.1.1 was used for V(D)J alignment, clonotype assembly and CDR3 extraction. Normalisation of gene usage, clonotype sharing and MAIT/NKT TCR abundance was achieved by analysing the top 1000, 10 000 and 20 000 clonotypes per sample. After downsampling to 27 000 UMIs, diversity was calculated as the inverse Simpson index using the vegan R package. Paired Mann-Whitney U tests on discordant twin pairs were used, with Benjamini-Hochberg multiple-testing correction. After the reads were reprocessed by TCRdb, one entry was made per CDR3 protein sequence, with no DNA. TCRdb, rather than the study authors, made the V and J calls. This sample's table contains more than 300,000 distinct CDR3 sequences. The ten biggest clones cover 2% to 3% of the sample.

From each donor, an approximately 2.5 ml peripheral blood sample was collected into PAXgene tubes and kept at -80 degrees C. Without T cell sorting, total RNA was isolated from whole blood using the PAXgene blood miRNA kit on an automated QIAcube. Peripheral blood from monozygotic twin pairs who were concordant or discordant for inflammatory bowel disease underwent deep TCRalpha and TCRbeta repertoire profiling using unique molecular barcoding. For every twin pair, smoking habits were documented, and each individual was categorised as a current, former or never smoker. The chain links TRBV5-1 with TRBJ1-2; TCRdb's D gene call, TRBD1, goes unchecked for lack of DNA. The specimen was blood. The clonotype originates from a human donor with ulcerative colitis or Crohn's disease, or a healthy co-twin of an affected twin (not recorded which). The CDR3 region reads CASSLGQGRSFKFDGYTF.